This paragraph covers one T cell receptor beta chain sequence. The sample comes from a study of blood T cell repertoires in COVID-19. Study context: The United States, Italy and Spain provided the acute and convalescent COVID-19 samples.

V trimming: 1 base; J trimming: 2 bases; junction bases outside the gene matches: 12. The CDR3 loop spans 19 amino acids. Germline V CDR1 and CDR2: SGHRS, YFSETQ. The data were produced by immunoSEQ multiplex PCR, yet TCRdb's version contains in-frame clones alone and is incomplete. The sample yields roughly 170,000 clones, almost 80% seen once. This clonotype originated in a woman aged 70 to 79 with acute or convalescent COVID-19. Sequencing was carried out using peripheral blood. The chain employs TRBV5-1 and TRBJ2-6, with TRBD2 matching over 7 bases. In DNA, the CDR3 is TGCGCCAGCAGCTTGATTTTAGCTAGCGGAGGGGCTGGGGCCAACGTCCTGACTTTC. The encoded protein is CASSLILASGGAGANVLTF. The full variable domain, in which reference TRBV5-1 and TRBJ2-6 provide the parts outside the CDR3, is KAGVTQTPRYLIKTRGQQVTLSCSPISGHRSVSWYQQTPGQGLQFLFEYFSETQRNKGNFPGRFSGRQFSNSRSEMNVSTLELGDSALYLCASSLILASGGAGANVLTFGAGSRLTVL.